The present entry profiles one T cell receptor beta chain with its context. This record comes from a study of blood T cell repertoires in COVID-19. This table comes from immunoSEQ multiplex PCR, and its TCRdb copy is limited to in-frame clones, with some not included. The repertoire consists of just under 95,000 clones, with around 80% occurring once and the leading ten covering nearly 9%. CDR3 length equals 14 residues. Germline trimming cut 8 bases from V and 6 bases from J; bases unmatched to any gene: 13. Germline CDR1 MDHEN, CDR2 SYDVKM. This clonotype originated in a man in his fifties or sixties who had recovered from COVID-19. Sample: peripheral blood. This sequence joins TRBV28 and TRBJ2-7, with 7 bases lining up with TRBD1. The CDR3 bases are TGTGCCAGCGGATTCCGGAACAGGGGTTCCGAGCAGTACTTC. Amino acids: CASGFRNRGSEQYF.